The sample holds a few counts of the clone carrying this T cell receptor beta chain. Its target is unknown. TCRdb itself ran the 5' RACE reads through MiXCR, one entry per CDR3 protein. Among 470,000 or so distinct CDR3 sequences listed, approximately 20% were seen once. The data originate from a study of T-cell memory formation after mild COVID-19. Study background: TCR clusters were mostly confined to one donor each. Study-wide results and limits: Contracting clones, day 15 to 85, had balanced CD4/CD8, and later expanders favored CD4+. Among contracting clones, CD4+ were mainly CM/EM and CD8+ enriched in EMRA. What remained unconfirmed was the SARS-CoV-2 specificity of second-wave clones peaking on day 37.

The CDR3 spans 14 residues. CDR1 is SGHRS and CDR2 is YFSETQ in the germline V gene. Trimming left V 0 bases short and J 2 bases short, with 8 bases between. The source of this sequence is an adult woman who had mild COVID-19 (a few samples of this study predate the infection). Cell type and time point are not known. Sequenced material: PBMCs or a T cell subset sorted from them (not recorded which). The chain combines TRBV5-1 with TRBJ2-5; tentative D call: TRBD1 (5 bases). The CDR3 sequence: CASSLVGDQETQYF. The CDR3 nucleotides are TGCGCCAGCAGCTTGGTAGGGGATCAAGAGACCCAGTACTTC.